This TCR beta chain originates from a study of memory CD4+ T cells and cytomegalovirus serostatus. Study background: Of the healthy Belgian adults, 9 were CMV seropositive and approximately 25 seronegative.

This CDR3 region has 14 residues. J was trimmed by 6 bases and V by 4 bases; bases with no gene match: 9. In germline, CDR1 is MRHNA, CDR2 SNTAGT. Libraries were prepared by immunoSEQ multiplex PCR; TCRdb keeps only in-frame clonotypes and omits some of them. The sample has tens of thousands of clones; roughly 80% are singletons. Points on this clone: The antigen remains unidentified.

Study-wide results and caveats: Each of approximately 69 CMV-associated TCRbeta sequences occurred in one to five individuals.

The sort gate was single viable CD3+CD4+CD8-CD45RO+ cells for memory CD4+ T cells. Total CD4+ T cells were enriched by CD4 positive selection. The TCR originated in an adult in good health and CMV-seronegative. The sequencing sample was made of memory CD4+ T cells from blood. The rearrangement links TRBV6-4 to TRBJ2-7; 7 bases match TRBD1. The CDR3 region is CASSGAEGAVEQYF. CDR3 coding DNA: TGTGCCAGCAGTGGCGCCGAGGGGGCGGTCGAGCAGTACTTC.